The sample holds many counts of the clone carrying this T cell receptor beta chain. Its antigen is not known. This specimen belongs to a study of T cells after yellow fever vaccination. Study-wide results and limits: Though weaker, the secondary response peaked faster, on day 5 versus 15.

TCRdb processed the 5' RACE reads anew with MiXCR; each CDR3 protein has one entry. The sample includes about 220,000 distinct CDR3 sequences, 3% to 3.5% seen only once; the top ten take 3.2%. The junction had 6 bases not matched to a gene; V was cut back by 4 bases and J by 0 bases. The CDR3 is made up of 16 amino acids. CDR1 and CDR2 (germline): MNHEY, SVGAGI. This chain uses TRBV6-5 with TRBJ1-3; TRBD1 matches 7 bases. The clonotype was recovered from a man aged 18 to 35 who received the YFV17D yellow fever vaccine. This sample comprised CD4+ T cells sorted from PBMCs, obtained 10 days after the yellow fever booster vaccination. The CDR3 bases are TGTGCCAGCAGTTTCAATACAGGGGCCTCTGGAAACACCATATATTTT. It yields the protein CASSFNTGASGNTIYF.